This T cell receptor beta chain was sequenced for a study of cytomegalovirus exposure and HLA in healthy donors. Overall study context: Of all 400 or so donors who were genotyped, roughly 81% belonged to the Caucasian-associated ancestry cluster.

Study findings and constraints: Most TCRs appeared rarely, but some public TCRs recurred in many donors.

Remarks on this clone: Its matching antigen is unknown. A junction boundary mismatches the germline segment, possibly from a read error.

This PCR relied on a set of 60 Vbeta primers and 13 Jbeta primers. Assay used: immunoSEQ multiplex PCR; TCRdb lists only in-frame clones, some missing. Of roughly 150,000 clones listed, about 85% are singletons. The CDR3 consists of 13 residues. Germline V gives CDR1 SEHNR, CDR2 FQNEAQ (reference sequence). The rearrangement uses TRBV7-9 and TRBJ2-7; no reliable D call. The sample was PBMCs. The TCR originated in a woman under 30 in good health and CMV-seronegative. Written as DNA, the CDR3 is TGTGCCAGCAGCTTAGTAGTTCGTAACGAACAGTACTTC. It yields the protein CASSLVVRNEQYF.